What follows describes a single TCR beta chain. Antigen unknown. Germline CDR1 and CDR2: SGDLS and YYNGEE. This CDR3 contains 14 residues. V was trimmed by 0 bases and J by 8 bases, leaving 11 bases between them. These data are taken from a study of cytomegalovirus exposure and HLA in healthy donors. Study results and limitations: 16,951 TCR beta sequences were associated with HLA alleles at 0.05 false discovery rate in a later analysis. In a later analysis, compared with equally common non-associated chains, HLA-associated beta chains were more expanded. DRB1 showed the most TCR associations and HLA-C the fewest in a later analysis, as rates varied by HLA locus. Most sequenced TCRs were rare (though some public TCRs occurred in many donors).

PCR amplification relied on 60 Vbeta primers (plus 13 Jbeta primers). Clones were sequenced by immunoSEQ multiplex PCR, and TCRdb holds only the in-frame ones, with some missing. The table shows around 30,000 clones, with around nine tenths occurring only once. This receptor was obtained from a boy aged 5-17 years in good health and CMV-seronegative. This chain connects TRBV9 to TRBJ1-4, with D hard to call. The specimen sequenced was PBMCs. DNA of the CDR3: TGTGCCAGCAGCGTAGGGGGTGGAGGGGAAAAACTGTTTTTT. Protein sequence: CASSVGGGGEKLFF.